One and the same sample provided the 9 T cell receptor beta chains below, sequenced in a study of T cell changes during pregnancy in multiple sclerosis. This table comes from immunoSEQ multiplex PCR, and its TCRdb copy is limited to in-frame clones, with some not included. The table records some 80,000 clones, roughly 90% of them present only once. Sample: peripheral blood, taken in the first trimester of pregnancy. These receptors all come from a female donor in good health, enrolled as a control in a pregnancy study.

The rearrangement joins TRBV7-2 to TRBJ1-1; 9 bases map to TRBD1. V gave up 4 bases and J gave up 0 bases; unmatched junction bases: 3. There are 15 residues in the CDR3. From germline, CDR1 is SGHTA and CDR2 FQGNSA. The CDR3 region has the DNA TGTGCCAGCAGCTACCGACAGGGGGTGAACACTGAAGCTTTCTTT. Its protein is CASSYRQGVNTEAFF.

The V call is TRBV28, the J call TRBJ2-1, with D perhaps TRBD2 (6 bases). Germline lookup yields CDR1 MDHEN and CDR2 SYDVKM. The CDR3 runs to 10 residues. V lost 7 bases and J lost 15, with 13 bases in between. The CDR3 sequence: CASTGVRVFF. Here the CDR3 DNA reads TGTGCCAGCACGGGGGTTAGAGTGTTCTTC. Full variable domain (missing parts from reference TRBV28 and TRBJ2-1): DVKVTQSSRYLVKRTGEKVFLECVQDMDHENMFWYRQDPGLGLRLIYFSYDVKMKEKGDIPEGYSVSREKKERFSLILESASTNQTSMYLCASTGVRVFFGPGTRLTVL.

The chain employs TRBV30 and TRBJ1-1; 7 positions match TRBD1. CDR3 length: 14 amino acids. V was clipped by 3 bases and J by 0 bases; unmatched bases: 4. CDR1 is GTSNPN, CDR2 SVGIG, per germline (reference sequence). CDR3 in amino acids: CAWSRGDMNTEAFF. CDR3 bases: TGTGCCTGGAGCAGGGGGGATATGAACACTGAAGCTTTCTTT.

There are many counts of this clone. The chain couples TRBV4-3 to TRBJ1-2, with TRBD1 as a possible D gene (5 bases). The CDR3 is 15 amino acids. The germline V and J ends were trimmed by 0 bases and 3 bases, with 11 bases remaining between them. The V gene's germline CDR1 is LGHNA and CDR2 YSLEER. The CDR3 region has the DNA TGCGCCAGCAGCCAAGAGTCTTCAGGGTACTATGGCTACACCTTC. Amino acid sequence: CASSQESSGYYGYTF.

This CDR3 reads CASGNGGGSTDTQYF. The CDR3 nucleotides read TGTGCCAGTGGAAACGGGGGGGGTAGCACAGATACGCAGTATTTT. The chain couples TRBV19 to TRBJ2-3; TRBD2 agrees at 8 bases. From germline, CDR1 is LNHDA and CDR2 SQIVND (reference sequence). V lost 8 bases, J lost 0 bases, and 7 bases stayed unmatched. The CDR3 sequence is 15 residues long.

V gene TRBV11-3 combines with J gene TRBJ1-1; 7 bases match TRBD1. The V and J ends lost 6 bases and 4 bases, in that order; junction bases with no gene match: 2. This CDR3 is 12 amino acids long. Looked up from germline, CDR1 is SGHNT and CDR2 is YENEEA. CDR3 sequence (DNA): TGTGCCAGCAGTGCAGGGGGCACTGAAGCTTTCTTT. This encodes CASSAGGTEAFF.

This clone was recorded once. This chain connects TRBV5-8 to TRBJ2-3; the D is unclear. V lost 1 base and J lost 4, with 7 bases in between. The CDR3 spans 13 residues. Germline V gives CDR1 SGHTS, CDR2 YDEGEE. The CDR3 DNA reads as TGTGCCAGCAGCTTGCGTTTTGCAGATACGCAGTATTTT. It codes for CASSLRFADTQYF.

This clone has a handful of counts. This chain connects TRBV6-5 to TRBJ2-7, with 10 bases aligning to TRBD1. From germline, CDR1 is MNHEY and CDR2 SVGAGI. There are 13 residues in the CDR3. Trimming cost V 6 bases and J 9 bases; bases outside gene matches: 8. In nucleotides, the CDR3 is TGTGCCAGCAGCCCCGGGACAGGGGCCGTGCAGTACTTC. This gives the protein CASSPGTGAVQYF.

J is TRBJ2-5 and V is TRBV4-2; 8 nucleotides line up with TRBD2. The CDR3 consists of 17 residues. The germline CDR1 and CDR2 sequences are LGHNA and YNFKEQ. V was pared by 1 base and J by 5 bases, with 12 bases of the junction left unmatched. The CDR3 protein is CASSQVRGGTSRETQYF. DNA of the CDR3: TGTGCCAGCAGCCAAGTCCGGGGGGGAACCAGTCGGGAGACCCAGTACTTC.